Following are 10 T cell receptor beta chains from one sample sequenced in a study of shared clonotypes between healthy human individuals (TCRdb year 2020). Library construction relied on the immunoSEQ multiplex PCR assay. In TCRdb, the immuneACCESS table is reduced to in-frame sequences with V and J assigned. These tables do not hold every clone; where another copy was compared, an unresolved V gene accounts for under half, and the others remain unexplained. The sample table lists about 980,000 clones, 76% of them with a count of one. Of the sample, around 1.5% is held by the ten largest clones. The specimen was memory CD4+ T cells sorted from blood. The cell subset or site label of this sample denotes: CD45RA-negative fraction. These receptors came from a man in his late teens or twenties in good health.

This clone has only one observation. The chain has TRBV28 and TRBJ2-7, with 7 bases matching TRBD1. With V trimmed by 5 bases and J by 2 bases, 9 bases remained unmatched. Germline CDR1 reads MDHEN; CDR2 reads SYDVKM. This CDR3 comprises 15 residues. The CDR3 here is CASSTNGQAPYEQYF. CDR3 DNA: TGTGCCAGCAGTACCAACGGACAGGCGCCCTACGAGCAGTACTTC.

The rearrangement joins TRBV15 to TRBJ1-1; possible D gene TRBD1, 6 bases. With 0 bases removed from V and 3 bases from J, the gap between germline ends came to 11 bases. Germline CDR1 reads LNHNV; CDR2 reads YYDKDF (reference sequence). The CDR3 loop spans 15 amino acids. The CDR3: CATSRDRGAHTEAFF. CDR3 nucleotides: TGTGCCACCAGCAGAGATAGGGGGGCGCACACTGAAGCTTTCTTT.

The chain couples TRBV25-1 to TRBJ2-5, with D unresolved. V shed 5 bases and J shed 3 bases, with 7 bases lying between them. The CDR3 has 12 residues. CDR1 and CDR2 from the germline V gene are MGHDK and SYGVNS. In DNA form, the CDR3 reads TGTGCCAGCAGTAGACCCAAAGAGACCCAGTACTTC. It yields the protein CASSRPKETQYF.

The V and J genes are TRBV30 and TRBJ2-1; TRBD2 matches at 8 bases. This CDR3 is built from 13 residues. The V segment lost 0 bases and the J segment 14 bases; nucleotides outside the gene matches: 9. CDR1 and CDR2 from the germline V gene are GTSNPN and SVGIG (reference sequence). The CDR3 sequence is CAWSVQREGSKFF. The CDR3, as DNA: TGTGCCTGGAGTGTTCAACGGGAGGGTTCGAAGTTCTTC. Full variable domain (outside the CDR3, taken from reference TRBV30 and TRBJ2-1): SQTIHQWPATLVQPVGSPLSLECTVEGTSNPNLYWYRQAAGRGLQLLFYSVGIGQISSEVPQNLSASRPQDRQFILSSKKLLLSDSGFYLCAWSVQREGSKFFGPGTRLTVL.

V usage is TRBV5-1 and J usage is TRBJ1-6; 7 bases fit TRBD1. V trimming: 3 bases; J trimming: 0 bases; junction bases outside the gene matches: 9. CDR3 size: 18 residues. Germline CDR1 SGHRS, CDR2 YFSETQ. The CDR3 sequence: CASSSAGGSSSYNSPLHF. The DNA of the CDR3 is TGCGCCAGCAGCTCGGCAGGGGGTTCGAGCTCCTATAATTCACCCCTCCACTTT.

J is TRBJ2-7 and V is TRBV5-1; D is unclear. V was pared by 1 base and J by 2 bases, with 7 bases between. CDR3 length: 13 amino acids. In germline, CDR1 is SGHRS, CDR2 YFSETQ. CDR3 in amino acids: CASSLQSTYEQYF. The DNA of the CDR3 is TGCGCCAGCAGCTTGCAATCAACCTACGAGCAGTACTTC.

The chain joins TRBV5-1 to TRBJ1-4; D remains unclear. Germline values: CDR1 SGHRS, CDR2 YFSETQ. This CDR3 region has 15 residues. Trimming removed 1 base at V and 0 bases at J, with 7 bases between. DNA for the CDR3: TGCGCCAGCAGCTTGTACGGAGCAACTAATGAAAAACTGTTTTTT. Amino acid sequence: CASSLYGATNEKLFF.

Worth noting for this clone: At one of its ends the junction is not consistent with the germline gene, which may arise from a read error. This chain links TRBV30 with TRBJ1-2; unclear D gene. Germline CDR1 is GTSNPN and CDR2 is SVGIG (reference sequence). The CDR3 sequence is 11 residues long. CDR3 DNA: TGTGCCTGGAGGCAGTTCTATGGCCACACCTTC. Translation: CAWRQFYGHTF.

V gene TRBV19 combines with J gene TRBJ2-7, with 9 positions matching TRBD1. With 5 bases clipped from V and 0 bases from J, the junction kept 8 bases outside the gene matches. Germline V lookup: CDR1 LNHDA, CDR2 SQIVND (reference sequence). The CDR3 consists of 16 residues. This chain's CDR3 is CASSYSGQGSSYEQYF. The CDR3, as DNA: TGTGCCAGTAGTTACTCCGGACAGGGGAGCTCCTACGAGCAGTACTTC.

CDR3: CASNGINSGNTIYF. CDR3 bases: TGTGCCAGCAACGGGATTAACTCTGGAAACACCATATATTTT. The V gene is TRBV11-2, the J gene TRBJ1-3; D ambiguous. V was pared by 7 bases and J by 0 bases, with 10 bases between. The germline V gene has CDR1 SGHAT and CDR2 FQNNGV. The CDR3 is 14 residues long.